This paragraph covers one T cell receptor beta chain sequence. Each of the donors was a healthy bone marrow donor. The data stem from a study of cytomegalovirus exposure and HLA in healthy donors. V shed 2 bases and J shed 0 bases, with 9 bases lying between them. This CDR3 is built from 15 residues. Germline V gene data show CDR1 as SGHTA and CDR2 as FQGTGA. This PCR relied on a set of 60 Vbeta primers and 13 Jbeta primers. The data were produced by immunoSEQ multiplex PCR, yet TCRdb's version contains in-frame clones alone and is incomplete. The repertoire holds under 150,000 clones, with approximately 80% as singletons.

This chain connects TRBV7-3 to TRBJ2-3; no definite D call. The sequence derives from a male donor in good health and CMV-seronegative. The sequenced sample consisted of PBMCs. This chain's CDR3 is CASSLVAASTDTQYF. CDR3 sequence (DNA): TGTGCCAGCAGCTTAGTGGCAGCGAGCACAGATACGCAGTATTTT.